A selection of T cell receptor beta chains follows, all from one sample in a study of blood T cells in healthy people across ages. MiXCR, run by TCRdb on the 5' RACE reads, gives a single entry per CDR3 protein. The sample yields roughly 720,000 distinct CDR3 sequences, approximately 53% seen once. The specimen was blood. The source is a man of 80 years or more in good health. CDR3s include the opening cysteine and the closing phenylalanine or tryptophan. D genes are given only for firm matches. Clone size is not always given. Where it is, it says once, few, many or a class for expanded clones.

j_call | d_call | v_call | clone_size | cdr3_nt | cdr3_aa
TRBJ1-1 | . | TRBV25-1 | few | TGTGCCAGCCAGAGTTCAGGGTCATACACTGAAGCTTTCTTT | CASQSSGSYTEAFF
TRBJ2-2 | . | TRBV5-1 | . | TGCGCCAGCAGCTTGGCCGCCGCGACCACCGGGGAGCTGTTTTTT | CASSLAAATTGELFF
TRBJ2-7 | TRBD2 | TRBV20-1 | . | TGCAGTGCTACCAGTCTAGCGGGAGTTTCCTACGAGCAGTACTTC | CSATSLAGVSYEQYF
TRBJ2-3 | . | TRBV18 | many | TGTGCCAGCTCAGCTACAGACGGGGAAGACGCGTATTTT | CASSATDGEDAYF
TRBJ2-3 | . | TRBV28 | . | TGTGCCAGCAGTTCCGGCTGGAGCTCAGATACGCAGTATTTT | CASSSGWSSDTQYF
TRBJ1-2 | . | TRBV7-8 | once | TGTGCCAGCAGCTTAGGGCAGGCGGAGGGCTACACCTTC | CASSLGQAEGYTF
TRBJ2-1 | TRBD2 | TRBV24-1 | . | TGTGCCACCAGTGACCAGACTAGCGGGGGTGGCTCCCACAATGAGCAGTTCTTC | CATSDQTSGGGSHNEQFF
TRBJ2-5 | TRBD2 | TRBV5-1 | . | TGCGCCAGCAGCTCGGGACTAGCGGGGACCCAAGAGACCCAGTACTTC | CASSSGLAGTQETQYF
TRBJ2-1 | TRBD1 | TRBV10-3 | . | TGTGCCAGCACGACAGGGGACAACTACAATGAGCAGTTCTTC | CASTTGDNYNEQFF
TRBJ1-5 | . | TRBV4-1 | few | TGCGCCAGCAGCCAGGGGGTTACTAATCAGCCCCAGCATTTT | CASSQGVTNQPQHF
TRBJ2-3 | . | TRBV10-3 | . | TGTGCCATCAGTGGAGTCGGGGGTGAGGCGACAGATACGCAGTATTTT | CAISGVGGEATDTQYF
TRBJ1-5 | TRBD1 | TRBV18 | . | TGTGCCAGCTCACCACCCGGGACAGGGATTGGTCAGCCCCAGCATTTT | CASSPPGTGIGQPQHF
TRBJ1-2 | . | TRBV29-1 | few | TGCAGCGTTCAAGGGGGGAATGGCTACACCTTC | CSVQGGNGYTF
TRBJ2-3 | . | TRBV10-3 | . | TGTGCCTCGACGGGGGTTGAAGATACGCAGTATTTT | CASTGVEDTQYF
TRBJ2-3 | TRBD2 | TRBV7-3 | . | TGTGCCAGCAGCAAAAGCTTAGCGGGTTCGACCACAGATACGCAGTATTTT | CASSKSLAGSTTDTQYF
TRBJ2-3 | . | TRBV3-1 | . | TGTGCCAGCAGCCAAGATGGCGGAGATACGCAGTATTTT | CASSQDGGDTQYF
TRBJ1-5 | TRBD1 | TRBV18 | once | TGTGCCAGCTCACCAACCGGGACAGGGAACGGTCAGCCCCAGCATTTT | CASSPTGTGNGQPQHF
TRBJ2-5 | TRBD2 | TRBV25-1 | . | TGTGCCAGCAGAGCACCGGGACTAGCGCGAGGGGAGACCCAGTACTTC | CASRAPGLARGETQYF